Following are 19 T cell receptor beta chains from one sample sequenced in a study of OX40 agonist ivuxolimab in advanced cancers. Generated by immunoSEQ multiplex PCR, the TCRdb table keeps only in-frame clones and is missing some. Here the sample spans tens of thousands of clones, roughly four fifths being singletons. The material sequenced was CD4+ or CD8+ T cells sorted from blood, taken in a trial of the OX40 agonist ivuxolimab. These receptors were collected from an adult with an advanced solid tumor such as melanoma, head and neck, liver or kidney cancer.

This chain joins TRBV21-1 and TRBJ2-7; the table's D call, TRBD1, was not checked against the DNA. TRBV21-1 is listed as a pseudogene. CDR3 size: 13 residues. The chain's CDR3 is CASRQDRGYEQYF. CDR3 sequence (DNA): TGTGCCAGCAGACAAGACAGGGGCTACGAGCAGTACTTC.

The chain employs TRBV5-1 and TRBJ2-2; 11 bases map to TRBD1. The V gene end was trimmed by 5 bases and the J gene end by 7 bases; junction bases not matched to a gene: 4. The length of the CDR3 is 14 residues. Germline CDR1 reads SGHRS; CDR2 reads YFSETQ. CDR3 residues: CASRWTGGIGELFF. Here the CDR3 DNA reads TGCGCCAGCAGGTGGACAGGGGGCATCGGGGAGCTGTTTTTT.

The rearrangement joins TRBV19 to TRBJ1-1, with D unresolved. Germline lookup yields CDR1 LNHDA and CDR2 SQIVND (reference sequence). CDR3 length: 14 residues. Trimming left V 5 bases short and J 4 bases short, with 14 bases between. The CDR3 sequence is CASSPWTEATEAFF. The CDR3 coding sequence is TGTGCCAGTAGTCCCTGGACTGAGGCCACTGAAGCTTTCTTT.

This clone was observed once. The chain employs TRBV13 and TRBJ1-1; 10 bases are shared with TRBD1. Germline CDR1 is PRHDT and CDR2 is FYEKMQ (reference sequence). The length of the CDR3 is 16 residues. The junction had 9 bases not matched to a gene; V was cut back by 5 bases and J by 3 bases. The CDR3 is CASSPGTGVRDTEAFF. For the CDR3, the DNA is TGTGCCAGCAGCCCCGGGACAGGGGTCCGGGACACTGAAGCTTTCTTT.

The chain joins TRBV5-4 to TRBJ1-2; the D gene is possibly TRBD1 (5 bases). V lost 7 bases and J 0 bases, leaving 19 bases between the germline ends. Germline CDR1 SGHNT, CDR2 YYREEE (reference sequence). This CDR3 comprises 16 residues. As DNA, the CDR3 is TGTGCCAGCGAGCGGAACCCCGGGGGGGCTAACTATGGCTACACCTTC. It translates to CASERNPGGANYGYTF.

The chain is built from TRBV19 and TRBJ1-1; D not certain. This CDR3 has 13 residues. Germline V gene sequence: CDR1 LNHDA, CDR2 SQIVND (reference sequence). Trimming stripped 5 bases from V and 0 bases from J, with 7 bases between. CDR3 in amino acids: CASSRALNTEAFF. The CDR3 bases are TGTGCCAGTAGTCGGGCTTTGAACACTGAAGCTTTCTTT.

The V gene is TRBV6-5, the J gene TRBJ2-1; D perhaps matches TRBD1 (5 bases). Trimming took 6 bases from V and 6 from J, leaving 18 bases between them. CDR3 length: 15 residues. Looked up from germline, CDR1 is MNHEY and CDR2 is SVGAGI. As DNA, the CDR3 is TGTGCCAGCAGACAGGACGGCTTGGCGATCAATGAGCAGTTCTTC. Translated, it gives CASRQDGLAINEQFF.

This chain uses TRBV18 with TRBJ2-5, with D perhaps being TRBD1 or TRBD2 (6 bases each). The J call may be in error: the DNA end matches TRBJ2-7 better. The CDR3 consists of 16 residues. Germline lookup yields CDR1 KGHSH and CDR2 LQKENI. The CDR3, as DNA: TGTGCCAGCTCACCAAGTGGGGGGCCGAGCTCCTACGAGCAGTACTTC. Translating it yields CASSPSGGPSSYEQYF.

The chain uses TRBV19 and TRBJ1-2; D is possibly TRBD1 (6 bases). The CDR3 has 15 amino acids. Per germline, CDR1 LNHDA and CDR2 SQIVND (reference sequence). V lost 9 bases, J lost 6 bases, and 23 bases lay in between. Here the CDR3 reads CARETPAGDADGYTF. The CDR3 bases are TGTGCCAGAGAAACACCCGCAGGGGACGCAGATGGCTACACCTTC.

V is TRBV12-2 and J is TRBJ1-6; TRBD1, the table's D call, was not compared with the DNA. TRBV12-2 corresponds to a pseudogene. The CDR3 extends over 15 amino acids. This chain's CDR3 is CASRPGDRRFSPLHF. Written as DNA, the CDR3 is TGTGCAAGTCGCCCTGGGGACAGGAGGTTTTCACCCCTCCACTTT.

The V call is TRBV30, the J call TRBJ1-2; the D is unclear. The CDR3 runs 15 residues. Per the germline V gene, CDR1 is GTSNPN and CDR2 is SVGIG (reference sequence). The V end was cut by 0 bases, the J end by 5 bases, with 16 bases between. CDR3 DNA: TGTGCCTGGAGTGTAGGTACAGCCGCGATTTATGGCTACACCTTC. Its protein is CAWSVGTAAIYGYTF.

The chain uses TRBV10-1 and TRBJ2-5, with D hard to call. Trimming removed 2 bases from V and 8 bases from J, with 15 bases in between. Germline-derived CDR1 and CDR2 are WNHNN and SYGVQD (reference sequence). The CDR3 consists of 14 residues. CDR3 sequence: CASSERVVGGTQYF. CDR3 DNA: TGCGCCAGCAGTGAGAGGGTCGTTGGCGGAACCCAGTACTTC.

CDR3: CASSLGTGEGKQYF. The CDR3 region has the DNA TGCGCCAGCAGCCTAGGGACAGGGGAGGGCAAGCAGTACTTC. The chain employs TRBV5-1 and TRBJ2-7, with 10 bases fitting TRBD1. V shed 4 bases, J shed 8 bases, and the junction held 9 bases outside the gene matches. The germline gives CDR1 SGHRS, CDR2 YFSETQ. This CDR3 spans 14 amino acids.

This clone showed up just a few times. This chain connects TRBV5-1 to TRBJ2-3; D perhaps matches TRBD1 (6 bases). Trimming left V 0 bases short and J 3 bases short, with 11 bases between. There are 15 residues in the CDR3. Germline lookup yields CDR1 SGHRS and CDR2 YFSETQ. CDR3 protein: CASSLGGGWTDTQYF. The CDR3 nucleotides are TGCGCCAGCAGCTTGGGTGGGGGCTGGACAGATACGCAGTATTTT.

In this sample, this clone turned up once. This chain joins TRBV5-5 and TRBJ1-5, with unresolved D. Per germline, CDR1 SGHKS and CDR2 YYEKEE (reference sequence). V was clipped by 0 bases and J by 5 bases, with 6 bases between them. There are 13 residues in the CDR3. The DNA of the CDR3 is TGTGCCAGCAGCTTGGTATGGGATCAGCCCCAGCATTTT. Translated: CASSLVWDQPQHF.

Concerning this clone itself: The same CDR3 also results from other DNA sequences found in this sample. The rearrangement links TRBV5-1 to TRBJ1-1; 7 positions match TRBD1. V lost 3 bases and J lost 2; bases outside the gene matches: 4. Germline V lookup: CDR1 SGHRS, CDR2 YFSETQ. The CDR3 runs 14 residues. The CDR3 loop is CASSSGQLNTEAFF. The CDR3 DNA sequence: TGCGCCAGCAGCTCGGGACAGTTAAACACTGAAGCTTTCTTT.

The chain links TRBV5-1 to TRBJ2-3; 8 bases agree with TRBD1. V lost 3 bases to trimming and J lost 0 bases; unmatched junction nucleotides: 12. Germline CDR1 SGHRS, CDR2 YFSETQ. The CDR3 contains 18 residues. In DNA, the CDR3 is TGCGCCAGCAGCTCCCCCGGGACAGGACTTTCTAGCACAGATACGCAGTATTTT. Its protein product is CASSSPGTGLSSTDTQYF.

The V call is TRBV5-1, the J call TRBJ2-7; 11 bases match TRBD2. The germline V gene encodes CDR1 SGHRS and CDR2 YFSETQ. Trimming at V came to 5 bases and at J to 4 bases, leaving 8 bases not matched to a gene. The CDR3 contains 15 residues. For the CDR3, the DNA is TGCGCCAGCAGACGTGTAGCGGGGGGGCAATACGAGCAGTACTTC. This sequence encodes CASRRVAGGQYEQYF.

The CDR3 DNA reads as TGTGCTAGTGGTTGGGTCGGGACGGGTTCCAATGAGCAGTTCTTC. Amino acids: CASGWVGTGSNEQFF. The V and J genes are TRBV12-5 and TRBJ2-1; either TRBD1 or TRBD2 may supply D (5 bases each). The CDR3 totals 15 residues. V lost 4 bases to trimming and J lost 6 bases, with 16 bases between them. The germline V gene encodes CDR1 LGHNT and CDR2 FRNRAP.